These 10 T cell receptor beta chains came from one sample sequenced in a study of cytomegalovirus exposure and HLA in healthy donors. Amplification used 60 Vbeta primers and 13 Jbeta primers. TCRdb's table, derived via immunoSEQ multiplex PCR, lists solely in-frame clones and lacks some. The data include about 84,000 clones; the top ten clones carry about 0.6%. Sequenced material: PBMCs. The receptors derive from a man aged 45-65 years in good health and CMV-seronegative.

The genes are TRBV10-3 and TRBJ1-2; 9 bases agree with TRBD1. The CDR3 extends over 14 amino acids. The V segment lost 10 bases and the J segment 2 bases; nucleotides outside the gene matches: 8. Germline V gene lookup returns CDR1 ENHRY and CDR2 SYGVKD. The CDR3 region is CATGGTGRNYGYTF. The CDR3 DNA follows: TGTGCCACCGGGGGGACAGGGAGAAACTATGGCTACACCTTC.

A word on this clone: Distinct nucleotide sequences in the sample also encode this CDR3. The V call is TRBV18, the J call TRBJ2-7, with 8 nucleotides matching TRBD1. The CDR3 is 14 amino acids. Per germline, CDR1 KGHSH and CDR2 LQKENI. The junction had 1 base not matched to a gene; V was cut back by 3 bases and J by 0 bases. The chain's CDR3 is CASSPGQGSYEQYF. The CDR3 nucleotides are TGTGCCAGCTCACCCGGACAGGGCTCCTACGAGCAGTACTTC. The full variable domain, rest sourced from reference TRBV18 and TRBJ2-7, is NAGVMQNPRHLVRRRGQEARLRCSPMKGHSHVYWYRQLPEEGLKFMVYLQKENIIDESGMPKERFSAEFPKEGPSILRIQQVVRGDSAAYFCASSPGQGSYEQYFGPGTRLTVT.

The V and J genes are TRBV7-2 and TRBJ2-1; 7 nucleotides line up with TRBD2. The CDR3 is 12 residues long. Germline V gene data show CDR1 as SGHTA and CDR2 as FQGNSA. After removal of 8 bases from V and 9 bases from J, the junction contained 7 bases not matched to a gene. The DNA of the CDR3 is TGTGCCAGCGCCGGGGGGAGGGGTGAGCAGTTCTTC. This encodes CASAGGRGEQFF.

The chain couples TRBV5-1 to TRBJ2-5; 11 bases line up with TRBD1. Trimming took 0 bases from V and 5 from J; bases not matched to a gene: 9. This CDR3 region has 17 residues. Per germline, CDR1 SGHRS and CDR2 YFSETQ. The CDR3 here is CASSLEWTGGREETQYF. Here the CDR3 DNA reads TGCGCCAGCAGCTTGGAATGGACAGGGGGCCGGGAGGAGACCCAGTACTTC.

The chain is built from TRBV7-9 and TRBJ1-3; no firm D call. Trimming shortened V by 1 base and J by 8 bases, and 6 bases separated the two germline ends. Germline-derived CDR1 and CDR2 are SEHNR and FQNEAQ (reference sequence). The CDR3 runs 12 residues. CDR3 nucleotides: TGTGCCAGCAGCTTAGTTTCCGACACCATATATTTT. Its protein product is CASSLVSDTIYF. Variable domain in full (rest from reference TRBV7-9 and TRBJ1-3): DTGVSQNPRHKITKRGQNVTFRCDPISEHNRLYWYRQTLGQGPEFLTYFQNEAQLEKSRLLSDRFSAERPKGSFSTLEIQRTEQGDSAMYLCASSLVSDTIYFGEGSWLTVV.

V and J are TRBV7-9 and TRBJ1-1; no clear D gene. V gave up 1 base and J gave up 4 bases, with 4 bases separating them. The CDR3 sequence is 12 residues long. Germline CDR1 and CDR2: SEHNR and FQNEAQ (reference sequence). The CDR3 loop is CASSLGVTEAFF. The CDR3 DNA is TGTGCCAGCAGCTTAGGCGTCACTGAAGCTTTCTTT.

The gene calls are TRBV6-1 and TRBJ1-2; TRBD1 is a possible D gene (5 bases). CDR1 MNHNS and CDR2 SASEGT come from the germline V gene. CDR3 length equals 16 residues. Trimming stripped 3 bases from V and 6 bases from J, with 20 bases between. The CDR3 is CASSEPGLPRVHGYTF. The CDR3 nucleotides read TGTGCCAGCAGTGAGCCGGGACTCCCTCGAGTCCATGGCTACACCTTC.

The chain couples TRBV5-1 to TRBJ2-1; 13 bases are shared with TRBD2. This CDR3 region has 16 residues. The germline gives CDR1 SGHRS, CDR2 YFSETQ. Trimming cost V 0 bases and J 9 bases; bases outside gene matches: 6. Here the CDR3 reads CASSLDTSGGASEQFF. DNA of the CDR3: TGCGCCAGCAGCTTGGACACTAGCGGGGGGGCCAGTGAGCAGTTCTTC.

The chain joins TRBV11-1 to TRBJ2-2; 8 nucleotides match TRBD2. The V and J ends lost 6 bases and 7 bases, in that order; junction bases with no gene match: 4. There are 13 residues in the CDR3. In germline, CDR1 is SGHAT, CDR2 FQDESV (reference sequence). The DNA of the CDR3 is TGTGCCAGCAGGGTCGCGGGAGGCGGGGAGCTGTTTTTT. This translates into CASRVAGGGELFF.

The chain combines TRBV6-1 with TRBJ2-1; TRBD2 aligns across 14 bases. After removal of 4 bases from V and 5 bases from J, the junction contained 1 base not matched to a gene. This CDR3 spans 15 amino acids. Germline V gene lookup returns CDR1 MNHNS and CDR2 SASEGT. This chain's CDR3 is CASSGLAGGNNEQFF. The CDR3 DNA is TGTGCCAGCAGTGGACTAGCGGGGGGGAACAATGAGCAGTTCTTC.